This is a list of T cell receptor beta chains from one sample in a study of graft-versus-host responses after intestinal transplantation. The method was immunoSEQ multiplex PCR; TCRdb's version includes in-frame clones alone and lacks a portion of them. This table has 50,000 or so clones, around 90% appearing once. This specimen consisted of PBMCs, obtained approximately 120 days after intestinal transplantation. The receptors were gathered from a human patient who received an intestinal transplant, so some T cells may come from the graft donor. The CDR3 runs from the conserved cysteine through the conserved F or W. A D gene is named only where the DNA matches it firmly. Clone size is shown for a subset of rows, as once, few, many or a class of expanded clone.

DNA,CDR3,V,D,J,size
TGTGCCAGCAGCCTCAACCCCCTCGCATTAGGGGAGCTGTTTTTT,CASSLNPLALGELFF,TRBV7-9,.,TRBJ2-2,.
TGTGCCAGCAGTACCAACCTTGATACGCAGTATTTT,CASSTNLDTQYF,TRBV25-1,.,TRBJ2-3,.
TGTGCCAGCAGTTTAGCTGGGGGCGGCTGGAAAAACATTCAGTACTTC,CASSLAGGGWKNIQYF,TRBV27,.,TRBJ2-4,.
TGTGCCAGCAGCCTCCTTGTGGCAGGGGAGACCCAGTACTTC,CASSLLVAGETQYF,TRBV14,.,TRBJ2-5,.
TGTGCCAGCTCACCTGACAGGTCCACCGGGGAGCTGTTTTTT,CASSPDRSTGELFF,TRBV18,.,TRBJ2-2,.
TGTGCCAGCAGCTCGACGGTTAGACTAGCGGGAGAGGCCGGGGAGCTGTTTTTT,CASSSTVRLAGEAGELFF,TRBV7-9,TRBD2,TRBJ2-2,.
TGCAGCGTTGCCTACGGTCCCGAGCAGTACTTC,CSVAYGPEQYF,TRBV29-1,.,TRBJ2-7,few
TGTGCCAGCAGTAGGACAGGGGGCAATGAGCAGTTCTTC,CASSRTGGNEQFF,TRBV5-4,TRBD1,TRBJ2-1,.
TGTGCCAGCAGTTTAGAGACAGGCATTGGCTACGAGCAGTACTTC,CASSLETGIGYEQYF,TRBV28,.,TRBJ2-7,.
TGTGCCAGCAGTGAAGCGCACGGGGATCAGCCCCAGCATTTT,CASSEAHGDQPQHF,TRBV2,.,TRBJ1-5,once
TGTGCCAGCAGCGAAGAGACCCAGTACTTC,CASSEETQYF,TRBV6-6,.,TRBJ2-5,once
TGTGCCAGCAGCCAAGAATTAGCCCGGGAGAGGGGCTCCTACGAGCAGTACTTC,CASSQELARERGSYEQYF,TRBV4-2,.,TRBJ2-7,.
TGCAGCGCCGGGGGGGCGGACCGGCAGTACTTC,CSAGGADRQYF,TRBV29-1,TRBD2,TRBJ2-7,.
TGCGCCAGCAGCTGGATCGCGGCCGACGGCGGCGAGCAGTACTTC,CASSWIAADGGEQYF,TRBV5-1,.,TRBJ2-7,few
TGCGCCAGCAGAGCGGCGGTCACCGGGGAGCTGTTTTTT,CASRAAVTGELFF,TRBV5-1,.,TRBJ2-2,few
TGTGCCAGTGGTCGTTGGGGGGAGCAGTACTTC,CASGRWGEQYF,TRBV19,.,TRBJ2-7,once
TGTGCCAGCAGGCATCGGCAGGGGGCAGTTTATGAAAAACTGTTTTTT,CASRHRQGAVYEKLFF,TRBV6-4,TRBD1,TRBJ1-4,.
TGTGCCAGCAGTTTAAGGGGCAGGGGTTGGGAGACCCAGTACTTC,CASSLRGRGWETQYF,TRBV28,.,TRBJ2-5,.
TGTGCCAGCAGCGGGGATATAGGGGACTACCAAGAGACCCAGTACTTC,CASSGDIGDYQETQYF,TRBV9,.,TRBJ2-5,.
TGCAGCGTTGGGACAGGGGGCTCCTACGAGCAGTACTTC,CSVGTGGSYEQYF,TRBV29-1,TRBD1,TRBJ2-7,.
TGTGCCAGCAGCTTATCGAACGAGCAGTACTTC,CASSLSNEQYF,TRBV7-6,.,TRBJ2-7,few
TGTGCCAGCAGTTTAGGTGGGCAGGGAGGTACCGGGGAGCTGTTTTTT,CASSLGGQGGTGELFF,TRBV28,.,TRBJ2-2,once
TGTGCCAGCAGTTTTTCAGGCTACGAGCAGTACTTC,CASSFSGYEQYF,TRBV28,.,TRBJ2-7,.
TGTGCCAGTAGTATGGGTCATAGCAATCAGCCCCAGCATTTT,CASSMGHSNQPQHF,TRBV19,.,TRBJ1-5,.
TGTGCCAACGGGGACAGGGCCGGGGAGCTGTTTTTT,CANGDRAGELFF,TRBV28,TRBD1,TRBJ2-2,.
TGTGCCAGCAGTTCCCGGTCGGGCCCCGTCGCTGAAGCTTTCTTT,CASSSRSGPVAEAFF,TRBV28,.,TRBJ1-1,.
TGTGCCAGCAGCTTAAGGAGCGGGAGCACAGATACGCAGTATTTT,CASSLRSGSTDTQYF,TRBV7-8,.,TRBJ2-3,.
TGTGCCAGCAGCTTGGGGGCAGGCCAAGAGACCCAGTACTTC,CASSLGAGQETQYF,TRBV5-6,.,TRBJ2-5,once
TGTGCCAGCAGGAGGGCAGGGGTGGACACTGAAGCTTTCTTT,CASRRAGVDTEAFF,TRBV6-4,.,TRBJ1-1,.
TGCAGCGGGGGACGGGCTCCCCCCCGCGGACCCCTCCACTTT,CSGGRAPPRGPLHF,TRBV29-1,.,TRBJ1-6,.
TGCGCCAGCAGTCTTGGCGGCGCCTACACTGAAGCTTTCTTT,CASSLGGAYTEAFF,TRBV7-9,.,TRBJ1-1,.
TGTGCCAGCAGCTTGACTAGCACAGATACGCAGTATTTT,CASSLTSTDTQYF,TRBV11-2,.,TRBJ2-3,.
TGTGCCAGCAGCTCGAGCGGGAGCTTTGGCACAGATACGCAGTATTTT,CASSSSGSFGTDTQYF,TRBV11-2,TRBD2,TRBJ2-3,.